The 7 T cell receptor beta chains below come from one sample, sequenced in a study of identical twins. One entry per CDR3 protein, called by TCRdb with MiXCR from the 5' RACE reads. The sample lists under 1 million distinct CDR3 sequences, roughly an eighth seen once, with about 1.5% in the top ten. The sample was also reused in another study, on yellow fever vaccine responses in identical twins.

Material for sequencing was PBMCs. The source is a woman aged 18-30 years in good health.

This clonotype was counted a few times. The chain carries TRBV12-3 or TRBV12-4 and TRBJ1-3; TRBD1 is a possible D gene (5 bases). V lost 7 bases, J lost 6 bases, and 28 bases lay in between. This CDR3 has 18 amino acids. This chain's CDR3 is CASTVVVSHRIDANTIYF. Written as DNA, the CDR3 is TGTGCCAGCACTGTGGTTGTTTCTCACAGGATTGATGCAAACACCATATATTTT.

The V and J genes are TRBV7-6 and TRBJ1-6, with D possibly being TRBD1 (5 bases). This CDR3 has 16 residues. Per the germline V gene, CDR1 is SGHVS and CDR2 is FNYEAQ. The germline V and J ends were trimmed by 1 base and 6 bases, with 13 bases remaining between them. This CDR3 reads CASSLGPRDLNSPLHF. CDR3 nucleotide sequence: TGTGCCAGCAGCTTAGGTCCCCGGGACCTTAATTCACCCCTCCACTTT.

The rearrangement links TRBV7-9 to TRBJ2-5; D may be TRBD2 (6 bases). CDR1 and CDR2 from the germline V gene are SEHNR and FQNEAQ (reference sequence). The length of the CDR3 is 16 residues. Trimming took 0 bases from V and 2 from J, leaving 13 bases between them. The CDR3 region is CASSLARGSGQETQYF. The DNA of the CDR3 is TGTGCCAGCAGCTTAGCGCGGGGAAGTGGGCAAGAGACCCAGTACTTC.

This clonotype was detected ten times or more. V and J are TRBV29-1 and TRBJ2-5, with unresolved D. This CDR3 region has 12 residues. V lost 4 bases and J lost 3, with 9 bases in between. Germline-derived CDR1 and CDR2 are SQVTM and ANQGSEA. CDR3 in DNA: TGCAGCGTTGGGAGACTGGAAGAGACCCAGTACTTC. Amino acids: CSVGRLEETQYF.

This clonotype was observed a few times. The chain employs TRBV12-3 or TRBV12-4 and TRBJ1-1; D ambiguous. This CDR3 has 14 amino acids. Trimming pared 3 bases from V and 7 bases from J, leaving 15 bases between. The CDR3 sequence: CASSLRTLGFEAFF. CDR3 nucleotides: TGTGCCAGCAGTTTGCGGACGTTAGGGTTTGAAGCTTTCTTT.

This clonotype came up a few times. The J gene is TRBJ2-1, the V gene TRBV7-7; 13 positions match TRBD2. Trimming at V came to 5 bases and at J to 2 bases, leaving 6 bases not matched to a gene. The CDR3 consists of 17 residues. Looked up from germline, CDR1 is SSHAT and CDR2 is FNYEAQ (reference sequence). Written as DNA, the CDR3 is TGTGCCAGCAGCGCCCGACTAGCGGGAGGCCCCTACAATGAGCAGTTCTTC. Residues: CASSARLAGGPYNEQFF. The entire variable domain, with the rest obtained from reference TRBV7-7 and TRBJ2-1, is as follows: GAGVSQSPRYKVTKRGQDVTLRCDPISSHATLYWYQQALGQGPEFLTYFNYEAQPDKSGLPSDRFSAERPEGSISTLTIQRTEQRDSAMYRCASSARLAGGPYNEQFFGPGTRLTVL.

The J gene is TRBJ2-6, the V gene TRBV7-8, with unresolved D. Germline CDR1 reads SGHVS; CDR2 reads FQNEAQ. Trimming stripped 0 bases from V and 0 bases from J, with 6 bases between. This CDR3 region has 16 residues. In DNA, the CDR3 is TGTGCCAGCAGCTTAGCGGTCAACTCTGGGGCCAACGTCCTGACTTTC. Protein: CASSLAVNSGANVLTF. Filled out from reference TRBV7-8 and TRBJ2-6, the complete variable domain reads GAGVSQSPRYKVAKRGQDVALRCDPISGHVSLFWYQQALGQGPEFLTYFQNEAQLDKSGLPSDRFFAERPEGSVSTLKIQRTQQEDSAVYLCASSLAVNSGANVLTFGAGSRLTVL.